Listed below are T cell receptor beta chains from one sample, sequenced in a study of monozygotic twins with inflammatory bowel disease. After re-calling the 5' RACE reads, TCRdb lists one entry per CDR3 protein, DNA absent. The sample spans around 380,000 distinct CDR3 sequences; the ten largest clones claim 2% to 3%. Specimen: blood. The source is a human donor with ulcerative colitis or Crohn's disease, or a healthy co-twin of an affected twin (not recorded which). The CDR3 runs from the conserved cysteine through the conserved F or W.

>TRBJ1-1|TRBV28
CAGSLSENTEAFF
>TRBJ2-4|TRBV4-3
CASSPLAGVKNIQYF
>TRBJ2-6|TRBV13
CASSLQSSGTGFSGANVLTF
>TRBJ1-2|TRBV20-1
CSARRQGEGYTF
>TRBJ2-3|TRBV28
CASIHGRSGVIDTQYF
>TRBJ1-3|TRBV4-2
CASSPGGVSGNTIYF
>TRBJ2-1|TRBV9
CASSVDGYSSNEQFF
>TRBJ1-2|TRBV27
CASGPLIMAVPNGYTF
>TRBJ2-1|TRBV3-1
CASSQVGPSGEQFF
>TRBJ2-1|TRBV11-3
CASSKGLAGAHNEQFF
>TRBJ2-1|TRBV5-1
CASTIKQASGGDEQFF
>TRBJ2-5|TRBV5-1
CASSFSAREVTQYF
>TRBJ2-5|TRBV30
CAWSALGETQYF
>TRBJ2-7|TRBV12-3/TRBV12-4
CASSSLTDYEQYF
>TRBJ1-6|TRBV12-3/TRBV12-4
CASSQGGGGSYNSPLHF
>TRBJ2-4|TRBV24-1
CATSDSGQKNIQYF
>TRBJ1-4|TRBV20-1
CSARDRGQGYREKLFF
>TRBJ1-1|TRBV5-1
CASSLGAMNTEAFF
>TRBJ1-1|TRBV5-6
CASSLKEVRAEAFF
>TRBJ2-7|TRBV7-9
CASSRITGDEGYEQYF
>TRBJ1-2|TRBV5-1
CASSWDGSNYGYTF
>TRBJ1-4|TRBV20-1
CSARATTYEKLFF
>TRBJ2-2|TRBV12-3/TRBV12-4
CASSLALQGGGELFF
>TRBJ2-1|TRBV12-3/TRBV12-4
CASTLIGSNEQFF
>TRBJ1-5|TRBV15
CATSSGLRAGDREPQHF
>TRBJ2-2|TRBV20-1
CSASRVGRESTGELFF
>TRBJ1-2|TRBV12-3/TRBV12-4
CASSQGSYSGYTF
>TRBJ1-1|TRBV6-1
CASSEGSLWGTEAFF
>TRBJ1-6|TRBV6-1
CASSRGQENSPLHF
>TRBJ2-7|TRBV5-1
CASSPRFTAYEQYF
>TRBJ2-1|TRBV5-6
CASTLFGPPSYNEQFF
>TRBJ2-3|TRBV20-1
CSARLLETSTDTQYF
>TRBJ2-1|TRBV3-1
CASSQDLNTYNEQFF
>TRBJ2-7|TRBV6-2/TRBV6-3
CASSYSTRGPYEQYF
>TRBJ2-3|TRBV20-1
CRARLAGTDTQYF
>TRBJ2-2|TRBV27
CASNQGTGDTGELFF
>TRBJ2-3|TRBV5-1
CASTQETSGSTDTQYF
>TRBJ2-2|TRBV3-1
CASSQVWGIPGELFF
>TRBJ1-3|TRBV6-1
CASIENSGNTIYF
>TRBJ1-2|TRBV25-1
CASSDAQVIFDGYTF
>TRBJ2-2|TRBV4-3
CASSQDAAGGSSGELFF
>TRBJ2-1|TRBV11-2
CASSLDSGRSRLEQFF
>TRBJ2-1|TRBV7-6
CASSLGQSRYNEQFF
>TRBJ2-5|TRBV2
CASGTGPRETQYF
>TRBJ2-5|TRBV9
CASSVAGDVQETQYF
>TRBJ2-5|TRBV6-6
CASSLLQGAETQYF
>TRBJ1-2|TRBV6-2/TRBV6-3
CASRILEQGYGYTF